These 28 T cell receptor beta chains share one sample of origin, sequenced in a study of CD8 T cells in ankylosing spondylitis. One entry per CDR3 protein results from TCRdb running MiXCR on the 5' RACE reads. The top ten hold 2.5% to 4% of the sample, which has around 130,000 distinct CDR3 sequences, around 9% seen once. Input material: blood, either unsorted or a sorted T cell fraction (not recorded which). The receptors originated from a male donor with ankylosing spondylitis or in good health (not recorded which).

The CDR3 sequence is CASSPGRSNSPLHF. The CDR3 DNA sequence: TGTGCCAGCAGTCCGGGACGGAGTAATTCACCCCTCCACTTT. The chain combines TRBV12-3 or TRBV12-4 with TRBJ1-6; possible D gene TRBD1, 5 bases. V dropped 5 bases and J dropped 6 bases, with 11 bases sitting between them. The CDR3 sequence is 14 residues long.

This clonotype was detected ten times or more. The chain couples TRBV7-8 to TRBJ2-1; D is ambiguous. Germline CDR1 SGHVS, CDR2 FQNEAQ. Trimming shortened V by 7 bases and J by 4 bases, and 14 bases separated the two germline ends. The CDR3 loop spans 14 amino acids. The CDR3 nucleotides read TGTGCCAGCAACGTGGGTCGAGGATACAATGAGCAGTTCTTC. The encoded protein is CASNVGRGYNEQFF.

The V gene is TRBV18, the J gene TRBJ2-7; D remains unclear. V was clipped by 2 bases and J by 4 bases, with 9 bases between them. Germline-derived CDR1 and CDR2 are KGHSH and LQKENI. The CDR3 covers 13 residues. CDR3 DNA: TGTGCCAGCTCACCATCCAGCAGATACGAGCAGTACTTC. Protein: CASSPSSRYEQYF.

This clonotype was seen at least ten times. The chain has TRBV5-1 and TRBJ2-1, with TRBD2 matching over 11 bases. Germline lookup yields CDR1 SGHRS and CDR2 YFSETQ. The CDR3 consists of 15 residues. The junction had 6 bases not matched to a gene; V was cut back by 2 bases and J by 8 bases. CDR3 in DNA: TGCGCCAGCAGCTTCATTAGCGGGAGGGTACATGAGCAGTTCTTC. It yields the protein CASSFISGRVHEQFF.

There are a few counts of this clonotype. The chain joins TRBV20-1 to TRBJ2-1; D is possibly TRBD1 (6 bases). The CDR3 totals 13 residues. CDR1 is DFQATT and CDR2 is SNEGSKA in the germline V gene (reference sequence). With 2 bases removed from V and 10 bases from J, the gap between germline ends came to 15 bases. The CDR3 DNA follows: TGCAGTGCTAGATTACTCGGACAGCAAGAGCAGTTCTTC. Translated, it gives CSARLLGQQEQFF.

This clonotype was seen a handful of times. The chain links TRBV19 to TRBJ2-5; D is uncertain. The germline gives CDR1 LNHDA, CDR2 SQIVND (reference sequence). Trimming left V 5 bases short and J 2 bases short, with 15 bases between. This CDR3 contains 15 residues. The CDR3 reads CASSPTAGQQETQYF. Written as DNA, the CDR3 is TGTGCCAGTAGTCCCACAGCCGGGCAGCAAGAGACCCAGTACTTC.

This clonotype showed up many times. The chain recombines TRBV28 with TRBJ1-5, with D possibly matching TRBD1 (5 bases). Germline assignment: CDR1 MDHEN and CDR2 SYDVKM. Trimming removed 3 bases from V and 4 bases from J, with 7 bases in between. This CDR3 is 13 amino acids long. This CDR3 is CASSFPGNQPQHF. The CDR3 DNA follows: TGTGCCAGCAGTTTCCCAGGGAATCAGCCCCAGCATTTT.

This clonotype was seen many times. The chain couples TRBV13 to TRBJ1-2, with D possibly being TRBD1 (5 bases). Trimming pared 1 base from V and 6 bases from J, leaving 15 bases between. The CDR3 runs 15 residues. Per the germline V gene, CDR1 is PRHDT and CDR2 is FYEKMQ (reference sequence). As DNA, the CDR3 is TGTGCCAGCAGCTTAGAGGGAGAGGGGTTCAATGGCTACACCTTC. Its translation: CASSLEGEGFNGYTF. The whole variable domain, remainder taken from reference TRBV13 and TRBJ1-2, is AAGVIQSPRHLIKEKRETATLKCYPIPRHDTVYWYQQGPGQDPQFLISFYEKMQSDKGSIPDRFSAQQFSDYHSELNMSSLELGDSALYFCASSLEGEGFNGYTFGSGTRLTVV.

The sample holds many counts of this clonotype. The rearrangement joins TRBV4-1 to TRBJ2-7; 8 nucleotides line up with TRBD1. The CDR3 spans 16 residues. Germline CDR1 and CDR2: MGHRA and YSYEKL. The V and J ends lost 6 bases and 4 bases, in that order; junction bases with no gene match: 14. The CDR3 nucleotides read TGCGCCAGCAGACTTGCCGGGACAGGTGGTCCATACGAGCAGTACTTC. This codes for CASRLAGTGGPYEQYF.

This clonotype was seen repeatedly, ten times or more. The CDR3 region has the DNA TGCAGTGCCCGGTGGAGGGGGCGTTTTGAGACCCAGTACTTC. Its translation: CSARWRGRFETQYF. V gene TRBV20-1 combines with J gene TRBJ2-5, with D maybe TRBD1 (7 bases). This CDR3 has 14 amino acids. V lost 6 bases and J 5 bases, leaving 19 bases between the germline ends. CDR1 and CDR2 from the germline V gene are DFQATT and SNEGSKA (reference sequence).

The sample holds many counts of this clonotype. The V and J genes are TRBV30 and TRBJ2-2; TRBD1 might be the D (6 bases). Germline V lookup: CDR1 GTSNPN, CDR2 SVGIG (reference sequence). CDR3 length equals 14 residues. Trimming took 7 bases from V and 3 from J, leaving 15 bases between them. The CDR3 nucleotides read TGTGCCTCAACACAGGGACCGGACACCGGGGAGCTGTTTTTT. Translating it yields CASTQGPDTGELFF. Full variable domain (rest looked up from reference TRBV30 and TRBJ2-2): SQTIHQWPATLVQPVGSPLSLECTVEGTSNPNLYWYRQAAGRGLQLLFYSVGIGQISSEVPQNLSASRPQDRQFILSSKKLLLSDSGFYLCASTQGPDTGELFFGEGSRLTVL.

This clonotype was observed at least ten times. The V call is TRBV6-5, the J call TRBJ2-2; a weak D match, TRBD2 (6 bases). CDR3 size: 16 residues. V lost 2 bases and J lost 8, with 18 bases in between. Germline values: CDR1 MNHEY, CDR2 SVGAGI. CDR3 loop: CASSYPLGGGSGELFF. The DNA of the CDR3 is TGTGCCAGCAGTTACCCGTTGGGTGGAGGGTCAGGGGAGCTGTTTTTT.

Turning to this clonotype: Being one base from a much bigger clone, this may be a read error. The V call is TRBV12-3 or TRBV12-4, the J call TRBJ2-1, with D unresolved. The CDR3 extends over 13 amino acids. CDR3 coding DNA: TGTGCCATCAGTTTAGATTCACGGAATGAGCAGTTCTTC. Encoded protein: CAISLDSRNEQFF.

In this sample, this clonotype turned up many times. The CDR3 DNA reads as TGTGCCAGCAGTTACCGAGGACTAGCGGAGATCGGCACAGATACGCAGTATTTT. It codes for CASSYRGLAEIGTDTQYF. V and J are TRBV6-5 and TRBJ2-3, with 10 bases matching TRBD2. CDR3 length: 18 amino acids. The V and J ends lost 2 bases and 1 base, in that order; junction bases with no gene match: 9. Looked up from germline, CDR1 is MNHEY and CDR2 is SVGAGI.

This clonotype was observed many times. V gene TRBV20-1 combines with J gene TRBJ2-1; the match to TRBD1 covers 9 bases. The germline gives CDR1 DFQATT, CDR2 SNEGSKA (reference sequence). This CDR3 has 14 residues. J lost 9 bases, V lost 6 bases, and 12 bases had no gene match. The CDR3 DNA sequence: TGCAGTGCAAAAACCCCGGGACAGGGCGCTGAGCAGTTCTTC. Protein: CSAKTPGQGAEQFF.

This clonotype has ten or more counts. The V gene is TRBV7-9, the J gene TRBJ2-4; no firm D call. Germline CDR1 SEHNR, CDR2 FQNEAQ (reference sequence). CDR3 length equals 14 residues. V was trimmed by 2 bases and J by 3 bases, leaving 8 bases between them. CDR3 bases: TGTGCCAGCAGCTTACTTGGCGGCAAAAACATTCAGTACTTC. Protein: CASSLLGGKNIQYF.

This clonotype was counted at least ten times. V usage is TRBV4-3 and J usage is TRBJ2-2; D not resolved. The CDR3 has 14 amino acids. V lost 0 bases and J lost 6, with 8 bases in between. Germline V gives CDR1 LGHNA, CDR2 YSLEER. CDR3: CASSQDAPPGELFF. The CDR3 nucleotides read TGCGCCAGCAGCCAAGACGCCCCGCCCGGGGAGCTGTTTTTT.

This clonotype was recorded at least ten times. This chain connects TRBV3-1 to TRBJ2-1; D remains ambiguous. Per the germline V gene, CDR1 is LGHDT and CDR2 is YNNKEL (reference sequence). The CDR3 is 13 amino acids. V lost 2 bases to trimming and J lost 6 bases, with 8 bases between them. This chain's CDR3 is CASSQMVVNEQFF. The CDR3 DNA follows: TGTGCCAGCAGCCAAATGGTCGTCAATGAGCAGTTCTTC.

The CDR3 DNA follows: TGTGCCAGCAGCGGGGGGGGCCAGGAGAACACCGGGGAGCTGTTTTTT. Translation gives CASSGGGQENTGELFF. The chain employs TRBV7-9 and TRBJ2-2; D perhaps matches TRBD2 (7 bases). The V end lost 5 bases, the J end lost 1 base, and 14 bases lay between the germline ends. The germline gives CDR1 SEHNR, CDR2 FQNEAQ (reference sequence). This CDR3 comprises 16 residues.

The chain couples TRBV12-3 or TRBV12-4 to TRBJ2-3; D unclear. CDR3 size: 11 residues. V shed 6 bases and J shed 9 bases, with 10 bases lying between them. The CDR3 here is CASRGSLTQYF. The DNA of the CDR3 is TGTGCCAGCAGGGGTAGCCTAACGCAGTATTTT.

This clonotype was seen more than once but under ten times. The chain links TRBV6-2 or TRBV6-3 to TRBJ2-6, with D unclear. Between the trimmed V and J ends, which lost 7 bases and 0 bases, there was a span of 13 bases. The CDR3 contains 16 residues. From germline, CDR1 is MNHEY and CDR2 SVGEGT. The CDR3, as DNA: TGTGCCAGCAAAACTCAGTGGGACTCTGGGGCCAACGTCCTGACTTTC. It specifies CASKTQWDSGANVLTF.

The table lists this clonotype with many counts. The V gene is TRBV20-1, the J gene TRBJ2-3; unclear D gene. In germline, CDR1 is DFQATT, CDR2 SNEGSKA (reference sequence). The CDR3 runs 10 residues. The V gene lost 5 bases and the J gene lost 5 bases, with 5 bases spanning the gap. CDR3 residues: CSAVLDTQYF. The CDR3 nucleotides read TGCAGTGCTGTCCTAGATACGCAGTATTTT.

This clonotype has ten or more counts. The chain combines TRBV29-1 with TRBJ2-5; a possible D gene is TRBD2 (6 bases). CDR3 size: 15 residues. CDR1 SQVTM and CDR2 ANQGSEA come from the germline V gene. The V and J ends lost 7 bases and 4 bases respectively, with 22 bases between them. The chain's CDR3 is CSAQSPGLSSETQYF. The DNA for the CDR3 is TGCAGCGCCCAATCCCCGGGACTCTCGTCAGAGACCCAGTACTTC.

This clonotype was recorded many times. The rearrangement joins TRBV5-1 to TRBJ2-7; D possibly corresponds to TRBD1 (5 bases). The CDR3 has 15 residues. Germline lookup yields CDR1 SGHRS and CDR2 YFSETQ. Trimming removed 5 bases from V and 4 bases from J, with 19 bases in between. The CDR3 protein is CASRVSMGRQYEQYF. In DNA form, the CDR3 reads TGCGCCAGCAGAGTAAGTATGGGTCGACAGTACGAGCAGTACTTC.

This clonotype was detected only a few times. This sequence joins TRBV12-3 or TRBV12-4 and TRBJ1-3; D might be TRBD1 (5 bases). CDR3 size: 16 residues. V was cut by 5 bases and J by 0 bases, with 14 bases left in between. DNA for the CDR3: TGTGCCAGCAGTGGGGGACTTTCGAGCTCTGGAAACACCATATATTTT. It encodes CASSGGLSSSGNTIYF.

The chain carries TRBV5-8 and TRBJ2-1; perhaps TRBD2 as D (6 bases). Trimming left V 4 bases short and J 7 bases short, with 18 bases between. There are 15 residues in the CDR3. Germline V lookup: CDR1 SGHTS, CDR2 YDEGEE. The CDR3 loop reads CASSRQYGGANEQFF. CDR3 DNA sequence: TGTGCCAGCAGCCGGCAATACGGCGGGGCGAATGAGCAGTTCTTC.

This clonotype was picked up many times. This chain joins TRBV6-5 and TRBJ2-7; TRBD1 matches 7 bases. The CDR3 length is 14 residues. The V gene's germline CDR1 is MNHEY and CDR2 SVGAGI. J gave up 4 bases and V 5 bases, and 8 bases lay outside the gene matches. CDR3 in amino acids: CASSIPGQLYEQYF. The CDR3 DNA is TGTGCCAGCAGTATACCGGGACAGCTTTACGAGCAGTACTTC.

This clonotype has ten or more counts. V usage is TRBV3-1 and J usage is TRBJ2-7; D is ambiguous. Germline CDR1 reads LGHDT; CDR2 reads YNNKEL (reference sequence). V shed 1 base and J shed 2 bases, with 9 bases lying between them. The CDR3 is made up of 14 amino acids. Here the CDR3 DNA reads TGTGCCAGCAGCCAAGGGGGAAAGACCTACGAGCAGTACTTC. Residues: CASSQGGKTYEQYF.